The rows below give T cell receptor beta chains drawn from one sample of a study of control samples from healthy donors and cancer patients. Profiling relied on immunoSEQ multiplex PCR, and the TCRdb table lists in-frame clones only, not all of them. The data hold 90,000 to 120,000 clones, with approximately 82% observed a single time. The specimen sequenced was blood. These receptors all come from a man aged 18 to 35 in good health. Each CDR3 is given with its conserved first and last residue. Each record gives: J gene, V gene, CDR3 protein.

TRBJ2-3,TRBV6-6,CASSSGTSGGTDTQYF
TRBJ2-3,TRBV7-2,CASSLGRGADTQYF
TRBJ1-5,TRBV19,CASTGTDSNQPQHF
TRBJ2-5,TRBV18,CASSRGTSGGPYQETQYF
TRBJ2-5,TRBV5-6,CASSSGLAGESYQETQYF
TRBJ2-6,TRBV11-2,CASSLVGSGANVLTF
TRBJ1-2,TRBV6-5,CASSLTGGYYGYTF
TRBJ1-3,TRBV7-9,CASSTLRAGTENTIYF
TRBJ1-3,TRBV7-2,CASSLAPASGNTIYF
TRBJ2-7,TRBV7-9,CASVRDTFSYEQYF
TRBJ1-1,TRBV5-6,CASSLAREGMNTEAFF
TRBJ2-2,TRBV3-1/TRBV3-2,CASSLLGLAGDTGELFF
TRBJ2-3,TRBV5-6,CASSLELAGAITDTQYF
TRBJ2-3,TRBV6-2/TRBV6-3,CASSLENTQYF
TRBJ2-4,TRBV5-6,CASSLGQLLAKNIQYF
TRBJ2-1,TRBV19,CASSTGLNEQFF
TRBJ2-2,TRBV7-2,CASSLTSSMFTGELFF
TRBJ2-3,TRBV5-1,CASSQTTHWSTDTQYF
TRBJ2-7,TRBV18,CASSPKRDTVYEQYF
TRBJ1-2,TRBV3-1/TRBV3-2,CASSQFGQGPNYGYTF
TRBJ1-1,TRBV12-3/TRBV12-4,CASRNENQPEAFF
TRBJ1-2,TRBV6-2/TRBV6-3,CASSYRAVEDYGYTF
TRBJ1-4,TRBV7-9,CASSLARAGGGEKLFF
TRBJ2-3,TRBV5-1,CASSADRAGSTDTQYF
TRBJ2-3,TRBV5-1,CASSLRQGQDTQYF
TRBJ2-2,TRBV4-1,CASSQPNAGELFF
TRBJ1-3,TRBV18,CASSPPGGNGNTIYF
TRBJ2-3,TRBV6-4,CASSEQGSTDTQYF
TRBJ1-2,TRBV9,CASSLFGQAYGYTF